The 20 T cell receptor beta chains listed next were all sequenced from one sample in a study of cytotoxic CD8 clonotypes in ibrutinib-treated CLL. Assay: immunoSEQ multiplex PCR; the TCRdb copy retains only in-frame clones and omits some. The profile covers 20,000 to 30,000 clones, with roughly 70% appearing a single time and around 30% taken by the ten largest. The source material was PBMCs, sampled after 24 months of ibrutinib treatment. The receptors derive from a human donor with chronic lymphocytic leukemia.

In this sample, this clone turned up a few times. The J gene is TRBJ2-3, the V gene TRBV27, with D tentatively TRBD2 (5 bases). The germline V gene has CDR1 MNHEY and CDR2 SMNVEV (reference sequence). V was trimmed by 5 bases and J by 10 bases, leaving 25 bases between them. This CDR3 contains 16 residues. The CDR3 nucleotides are TGTGCCAGCAGTCCCTCCTCCGGGGTGTTAATGAGGGCGCAGTATTTT. This codes for CASSPSSGVLMRAQYF.

The sample holds a few counts of this clone. The rearrangement joins TRBV11-2 to TRBJ1-2, with TRBD1 identical over 7 bases. Germline CDR1 reads SGHAT; CDR2 reads FQNNGV. The CDR3 loop spans 13 amino acids. After removal of 5 bases from V and 8 bases from J, the junction contained 8 bases not matched to a gene. The CDR3, as DNA: TGTGCCAGCAGCAAACTGACAGGGCACGGCTACACCTTC. It specifies CASSKLTGHGYTF. Filled out from reference TRBV11-2 and TRBJ1-2, the complete variable domain reads EAGVAQSPRYKIIEKRQSVAFWCNPISGHATLYWYQQILGQGPKLLIQFQNNGVVDDSQLPKDRFSAERLKGVDSTLKIQPAKLEDSAVYLCASSKLTGHGYTFGSGTRLTVV.

Relative to its sample, this clone is medium-sized. This chain links TRBV19 with TRBJ1-1, with D possibly TRBD1 on 6 matching bases. Germline CDR1 is LNHDA and CDR2 is SQIVND (reference sequence). Between the trimmed V and J ends, which lost 5 bases and 2 bases, there was a span of 9 bases. This CDR3 region has 13 residues. The DNA of the CDR3 is TGTGCCAGTAGTCTGACAGGCAACACTGAAGCTTTCTTT. Its translation: CASSLTGNTEAFF. Looking up the rest from reference TRBV19 and TRBJ1-1 gives the full variable domain: DGGITQSPKYLFRKEGQNVTLSCEQNLNHDAMYWYRQDPGQGLRLIYYSQIVNDFQKGDIAEGYSVSREKKESFPLTVTSAQKNPTAFYLCASSLTGNTEAFFGQGTRLTVV.

The chain has TRBV10-3 and TRBJ2-1, with TRBD2 matching over 7 bases. This CDR3 comprises 13 residues. Germline assignment: CDR1 ENHRY and CDR2 SYGVKD. V trimming: 6 bases; J trimming: 7 bases; junction bases outside the gene matches: 6. In DNA, the CDR3 is TGTGCCATCAGCCTCTGGGGGGGGAATGAGCAGTTCTTC. It is translated as CAISLWGGNEQFF.

In its sample, this clone was seen a few times. The V call is TRBV4-1, the J call TRBJ1-1; no definite D call. The CDR3 consists of 12 residues. Trimming removed 4 bases at V and 7 bases at J, with 10 bases between. The germline gives CDR1 MGHRA, CDR2 YSYEKL. The CDR3 DNA reads as TGCGCCAGCAGCCCAGGCGGCGTTGAAGCTTTCTTT. It codes for CASSPGGVEAFF.

This clone has more than one count but fewer than ten. The chain uses TRBV5-5 and TRBJ2-5; D is possibly TRBD2 (6 bases). V lost 1 base to trimming and J lost 5 bases, with 9 bases between them. The V gene's germline CDR1 is SGHKS and CDR2 YYEKEE (reference sequence). The CDR3 contains 13 residues. The CDR3 protein is CASSLSGEETQYF. The CDR3 nucleotides read TGTGCCAGCAGCTTGTCGGGGGAGGAGACCCAGTACTTC.

This clone was seen only a few times. CDR3: CASSEYGLAGNTGELFF. CDR3 in DNA: TGCGCCAGCAGTGAGTACGGACTAGCGGGTAACACCGGGGAGCTGTTTTTT. V and J are TRBV10-2 and TRBJ2-2, with TRBD2 identical over 11 bases. Germline V gene lookup returns CDR1 WSHSY and CDR2 SAAADI. The CDR3 spans 17 residues. The V gene end was trimmed by 1 base and the J gene end by 2 bases; junction bases not matched to a gene: 3.

J is TRBJ2-1 and V is TRBV19; D unclear. Trimming stripped 3 bases from V and 10 bases from J, with 10 bases between. CDR1 and CDR2 from the germline V gene are LNHDA and SQIVND (reference sequence). CDR3 length equals 12 residues. This CDR3 is CASSIPMREQFF. The CDR3 DNA sequence: TGTGCCAGTAGTATCCCCATGCGGGAGCAGTTCTTC.

This clone has just a few counts. V gene TRBV7-9 combines with J gene TRBJ2-5, with D perhaps given as TRBD1 or TRBD2 (9 bases each). Trimming took off 1 base at V and 1 base at J, with 19 bases between the two ends. Looked up from germline, CDR1 is SEHNR and CDR2 is FQNEAQ (reference sequence). This CDR3 is built from 18 residues. The CDR3 spells CASSLEVGQGLAQETQYF. The CDR3 nucleotides are TGTGCCAGCAGCTTAGAAGTGGGACAGGGACTAGCCCAAGAGACCCAGTACTTC.

The chain recombines TRBV29-1 with TRBJ2-2, with 7 bases lining up with TRBD2. V lost 4 bases and J lost 4; bases outside the gene matches: 3. Germline CDR1 and CDR2: SQVTM and ANQGSEA. The CDR3 runs 13 residues. Written as DNA, the CDR3 is TGCAGCGTTGGTCGGGGGGTCACCGGGGAGCTGTTTTTT. It translates to CSVGRGVTGELFF.

The chain recombines TRBV9 with TRBJ1-3, with unresolved D. The CDR3 covers 17 residues. The germline CDR1 and CDR2 sequences are SGDLS and YYNGEE. Trimming left V 1 base short and J 0 bases short, with 14 bases between. In DNA form, the CDR3 reads TGTGCCAGCAGCGTATCCCTTTTCCAGGACTCTGGAAACACCATATATTTT. Amino acid sequence: CASSVSLFQDSGNTIYF.

This clone turned up a few times. The chain couples TRBV29-1 to TRBJ1-2; D is possibly TRBD1 (5 bases). CDR1 and CDR2 (germline): SQVTM, ANQGSEA. V lost 6 bases and J 4 bases, leaving 18 bases between the germline ends. The CDR3 runs to 14 residues. The CDR3 is CSVSPAGKGYGYTF. In DNA form, the CDR3 reads TGCAGCGTGAGCCCCGCAGGGAAAGGCTATGGCTACACCTTC.

The chain joins TRBV29-1 to TRBJ1-2, with D unresolved. The CDR3 is 13 amino acids. V gave up 0 bases and J gave up 7 bases, with 12 bases separating them. Germline CDR1 and CDR2: SQVTM and ANQGSEA. The CDR3 is CSVEDGEGTGYTF. As DNA, the CDR3 is TGCAGCGTTGAAGACGGTGAGGGTACTGGCTACACCTTC.

The V gene is TRBV5-1, the J gene TRBJ2-1; D tentatively reads TRBD1 or TRBD2 (5 bases each). The CDR3 sequence is 13 residues long. Per the germline V gene, CDR1 is SGHRS and CDR2 is YFSETQ. Trimming pared 1 base from V and 8 bases from J, leaving 10 bases between. CDR3 protein: CASSLQGVDEQFF. The CDR3 coding sequence is TGCGCCAGCAGCTTGCAGGGAGTGGATGAGCAGTTCTTC.

The V gene is TRBV19, the J gene TRBJ2-2; D not resolved. Germline-derived CDR1 and CDR2 are LNHDA and SQIVND (reference sequence). Deletions cut 1 base from V and 0 bases from J, with 3 bases between. The CDR3 is 14 amino acids. CDR3 loop: CASSIVANTGELFF. The CDR3 bases are TGTGCCAGTAGTATAGTAGCGAACACCGGGGAGCTGTTTTTT.

V is TRBV7-9 and J is TRBJ2-7, with 10 nucleotides matching TRBD1. Trimming at V came to 5 bases and at J to 1 base, leaving 5 bases not matched to a gene. The CDR3 sequence is 15 residues long. The germline V gene encodes CDR1 SEHNR and CDR2 FQNEAQ (reference sequence). Written as DNA, the CDR3 is TGTGCCAGCAGCCAGGGACAGGGGAAGTCCTACGAGCAGTACTTC. Translation gives CASSQGQGKSYEQYF.

The chain couples TRBV2 to TRBJ2-3; TRBD2 aligns across 9 bases. This CDR3 region has 17 residues. Germline loops: CDR1 SNHLY, CDR2 FYNNEI. Trimming cost V 6 bases and J 3 bases; bases outside gene matches: 13. The CDR3 DNA reads TGTGCCAGCAGGGAGGCCCCTGGCGGGGGGGCAACAGATACGCAGTATTTT. Its translation: CASREAPGGGATDTQYF.

In its sample, this clone was seen a few times. The chain has TRBV29-1 and TRBJ1-1; D remains ambiguous. CDR1 and CDR2 from the germline V gene are SQVTM and ANQGSEA. There are 12 residues in the CDR3. V was clipped by 1 base and J by 2 bases, with 5 bases between them. CDR3 in DNA: TGCAGCGTTGAAGCGGCCAACACTGAAGCTTTCTTT. It specifies CSVEAANTEAFF.

This chain links TRBV7-9 with TRBJ2-5; D gene ambiguous. Per germline, CDR1 SEHNR and CDR2 FQNEAQ (reference sequence). With 6 bases removed from V and 4 bases from J, the gap between germline ends came to 15 bases. CDR3 length equals 14 residues. The CDR3 nucleotides read TGTGCCAGCAGTCTTGTTGGGTGGGCAGAGACCCAGTACTTC. This gives the protein CASSLVGWAETQYF. The full variable domain, in which reference TRBV7-9 and TRBJ2-5 provide the parts outside the CDR3, is DTGVSQNPRHKITKRGQNVTFRCDPISEHNRLYWYRQTLGQGPEFLTYFQNEAQLEKSRLLSDRFSAERPKGSFSTLEIQRTEQGDSAMYLCASSLVGWAETQYFGPGTRLLVL.

This sequence joins TRBV15 and TRBJ1-1; perhaps TRBD1 as D (5 bases). Per the germline V gene, CDR1 is LNHNV and CDR2 is YYDKDF (reference sequence). The CDR3 is 15 amino acids. The V and J ends lost 0 bases and 1 base respectively, with 9 bases between them. The CDR3 sequence is CATSRDRTPNTEAFF. CDR3 nucleotides: TGTGCCACCAGCAGAGATCGGACACCGAACACTGAAGCTTTCTTT.